This section outlines one T cell receptor beta chain sequence together with its context. This sample was included in a study of blood T cell repertoires in COVID-19. The overall study: In each case, the material was cDNA or gDNA derived from T cells, B-cell-depleted T cells, or PBMCs.

As processed by the authors: Amplification from reference gene primers served as the basis for estimated nucleated cell counts. Here immunoSEQ multiplex PCR was the method, and the copy in TCRdb shows in-frame clones only, minus some. The V and J calls and clone size are taken from that table; D and trimming were inferred from the DNA. Of approximately 47,000 clones in the sample, about 84% were seen once. V was clipped by 4 bases and J by 3 bases, with 16 bases between them. This CDR3 region has 16 residues. Germline CDR1 and CDR2: KGHSH and LQKENI. This clonotype was sampled from a man aged 55 to 69 with acute or convalescent COVID-19. Sequencing input: peripheral blood. The chain is built from TRBV18 and TRBJ1-5, with D possibly being TRBD1 (5 bases). The CDR3 DNA reads as TGTGCCAGCTCACAAGAAGCACAGGATTTCAATCAGCCCCAGCATTTT. Its protein product is CASSQEAQDFNQPQHF.